Below are 28 T cell receptor beta chains sequenced from a single sample in a study of blood T cell repertoires in COVID-19. Produced via immunoSEQ multiplex PCR; TCRdb's table is partial and in-frame only. The sample lists more than 250,000 clones, roughly 90% seen once, with 5% to 7% in the top ten. The source material was peripheral blood. The receptors here all came from a man between 18 and 29 years old who had recovered from COVID-19.

V is TRBV18 and J is TRBJ2-5; perhaps TRBD2 as D (5 bases). Germline assignment: CDR1 KGHSH and CDR2 LQKENI. V was cut by 2 bases and J by 4 bases, with 8 bases left in between. The CDR3 totals 13 residues. The CDR3 DNA reads as TGTGCCAGCTCACCAGGGGAGCGAGAGACCCAGTACTTC. Translating gives CASSPGERETQYF. Full variable domain (rest looked up from reference TRBV18 and TRBJ2-5): NAGVMQNPRHLVRRRGQEARLRCSPMKGHSHVYWYRQLPEEGLKFMVYLQKENIIDESGMPKERFSAEFPKEGPSILRIQQVVRGDSAAYFCASSPGERETQYFGPGTRLLVL.

This rearrangement joins TRBV5-6 to TRBJ1-2; unclear D gene. This CDR3 is built from 15 residues. The ends were cut back, 4 bases at V and 5 bases at J, with 18 bases in the middle. Per germline, CDR1 SGHDT and CDR2 YYEEEE. CDR3 protein: CASSPPGRTDYGYTF. CDR3 DNA: TGTGCCAGCAGCCCGCCCGGGAGGACGGATTATGGCTACACCTTC. Based on the CDR3 plus reference TRBV5-6 and TRBJ1-2, the full variable domain is DAGVTQSPTHLIKTRGQQVTLRCSPKSGHDTVSWYQQALGQGPQFIFQYYEEEERQRGNFPDRFSGHQFPNYSSELNVNALLLGDSALYLCASSPPGRTDYGYTFGSGTRLTVV.

This clone is a singleton in its sample. The chain couples TRBV2 to TRBJ1-1; weak D call: TRBD1 (6 bases). Trimming cost V 5 bases and J 4 bases, with 14 bases left between them. From germline, CDR1 is SNHLY and CDR2 FYNNEI. This CDR3 comprises 14 residues. The CDR3 sequence: CASSQGRGSTEAFF. The CDR3 nucleotides read TGTGCCAGCAGTCAGGGGCGGGGGAGCACTGAAGCTTTCTTT.

This rearrangement joins TRBV6-5 to TRBJ1-2, with D maybe TRBD1 (5 bases). Trimming removed 10 bases at V and 3 bases at J, with 9 bases between. From germline, CDR1 is MNHEY and CDR2 SVGAGI. The CDR3 extends over 11 amino acids. The CDR3 DNA sequence: TGTGCCACCGGGGGGGACTATGGCTACACCTTC. Residues: CATGGDYGYTF.

The chain joins TRBV2 to TRBJ2-5, with 16 bases that match TRBD2. CDR1 is SNHLY and CDR2 is FYNNEI in the germline V gene. With V trimmed by 7 bases and J by 7 bases, 9 bases remained unmatched. This CDR3 spans 16 amino acids. CDR3 bases: TGTGCCAGCACCGGGACTAGCGGGGGGGCTATCGGGACCCAGTACTTC. Encoded protein: CASTGTSGGAIGTQYF.

The chain joins TRBV6-5 to TRBJ1-3; possibly TRBD1 for D (6 bases). Trimming cost V 2 bases and J 2 bases, with 10 bases left between them. The CDR3 has 15 residues. Germline-derived CDR1 and CDR2 are MNHEY and SVGAGI. The CDR3 sequence is CASSYGDMAGNTIYF. The CDR3 nucleotides read TGTGCCAGCAGTTACGGGGACATGGCTGGAAACACCATATATTTT.

The rearrangement uses TRBV14 and TRBJ2-7; D not resolved. The length of the CDR3 is 14 residues. The V end lost 1 base, the J end lost 7 bases, and 14 bases lay between the germline ends. CDR1 is SGHDN, CDR2 FVKESK, per germline. The CDR3 sequence is CASSQAQRPWEQYF. The CDR3 region has the DNA TGTGCCAGCAGCCAAGCCCAGCGCCCCTGGGAGCAGTACTTC.

The chain recombines TRBV6-5 with TRBJ1-3, with D maybe TRBD1 (5 bases). The CDR3 runs 15 residues. CDR1 is MNHEY, CDR2 SVGAGI, per germline. V lost 5 bases to trimming and J lost 9 bases, with 20 bases between them. CDR3 nucleotides: TGTGCCAGCAGTATACGACCGGGGGGGGTGAGCACCATATATTTT. This sequence encodes CASSIRPGGVSTIYF.

This clone showed up just once. The chain couples TRBV6-5 to TRBJ2-7; possibly TRBD1 for D (5 bases). CDR1 MNHEY and CDR2 SVGAGI come from the germline V gene. The CDR3 runs 15 residues. The V gene lost 2 bases and the J gene lost 0 bases, with 11 bases spanning the gap. The CDR3 loop is CASSYGASSSYEQYF. The CDR3 bases are TGTGCCAGCAGTTACGGGGCCTCAAGCTCCTACGAGCAGTACTTC.

The V and J genes are TRBV4-1 and TRBJ2-7; TRBD2 matches at 12 bases. This CDR3 region has 16 residues. After removal of 5 bases from V and 3 bases from J, the junction contained 8 bases not matched to a gene. Looked up from germline, CDR1 is MGHRA and CDR2 is YSYEKL. The CDR3 nucleotides read TGCGCCAGCAGCTACCACCTAGCGGGAGGGGTCTACGAGCAGTACTTC. It yields the protein CASSYHLAGGVYEQYF.

The chain couples TRBV19 to TRBJ2-2; D is possibly TRBD2 (5 bases). CDR3 size: 15 residues. Between the trimmed V and J ends, which lost 6 bases and 4 bases, there was a span of 15 bases. CDR1 is LNHDA and CDR2 is SQIVND in the germline V gene (reference sequence). The CDR3 region has the DNA TGTGCCAGTAGAAGTAGTACTGCGGGCACCGGGGAGCTGTTTTTT. Protein: CASRSSTAGTGELFF.

This clone was observed a single time. The chain's CDR3 is CASSQESYRAYEQYF. DNA of the CDR3: TGTGCCAGCAGCCAAGAGAGTTACAGGGCTTACGAGCAGTACTTC. V and J are TRBV14 and TRBJ2-7, with D perhaps matching TRBD1 (6 bases). The germline V gene has CDR1 SGHDN and CDR2 FVKESK. With 0 bases removed from V and 4 bases from J, the gap between germline ends came to 13 bases. CDR3 length: 15 residues.

In DNA, the CDR3 is TGTGCCAGCTCACAAACAGGGTCAGATACGCAGTATTTT. This codes for CASSQTGSDTQYF. The chain has TRBV18 and TRBJ2-3, with D tentatively TRBD1 (6 bases). V lost 4 bases and J lost 4, with 9 bases in between. Looked up from germline, CDR1 is KGHSH and CDR2 is LQKENI. CDR3 size: 13 residues.

V and J are TRBV27 and TRBJ1-1, with a tentative D call TRBD1 (6 bases). This CDR3 is 13 amino acids long. Trimming removed 7 bases from V and 1 base from J, with 10 bases in between. CDR1 is MNHEY, CDR2 SMNVEV, per germline (reference sequence). CDR3 in amino acids: CASKGVGNTEAFF. CDR3 nucleotide sequence: TGTGCCAGCAAGGGGGTTGGGAACACTGAAGCTTTCTTT.

The chain employs TRBV11-3 and TRBJ2-1, with 8 nucleotides matching TRBD1. This CDR3 spans 15 amino acids. Germline CDR1 reads SGHNT; CDR2 reads YENEEA. With 1 base clipped from V and 5 bases from J, the junction kept 4 bases outside the gene matches. In DNA form, the CDR3 reads TGTGCCAGCAGCTTAGGACAGGGGACCCACAATGAGCAGTTCTTC. This encodes CASSLGQGTHNEQFF.

V usage is TRBV7-3 and J usage is TRBJ1-1; TRBD1 agrees at 8 bases. CDR1 and CDR2 (germline): SGHTA, FQGTGA. This CDR3 has 14 amino acids. The V and J ends lost 5 bases and 2 bases, in that order; junction bases with no gene match: 4. This CDR3 is CASSTGGDNTEAFF. As DNA, the CDR3 is TGTGCCAGCAGCACAGGGGGAGATAACACTGAAGCTTTCTTT.

The V call is TRBV18, the J call TRBJ2-5; 12 positions agree with TRBD2. V lost 4 bases, J lost 2 bases, and 2 bases stayed unmatched. In germline, CDR1 is KGHSH, CDR2 LQKENI. The CDR3 totals 15 residues. This CDR3 is CASSLGLAGQETQYF. In nucleotides, the CDR3 is TGTGCCAGCTCACTGGGACTAGCGGGTCAAGAGACCCAGTACTTC.

This rearrangement joins TRBV7-2 to TRBJ1-2, with D possibly TRBD1 on 6 matching bases. This CDR3 is built from 15 residues. The V and J ends lost 1 base and 3 bases respectively, with 12 bases between them. The germline V gene has CDR1 SGHTA and CDR2 FQGNSA. The CDR3 reads CASSLGGGYDYGYTF. DNA for the CDR3: TGTGCCAGCAGCTTAGGAGGGGGATACGACTATGGCTACACCTTC.

The chain combines TRBV3-1 (or the pseudogene TRBV3-2) with TRBJ1-4; tentatively, D is TRBD1 (6 bases). Trimming removed 6 bases from V and 2 bases from J, with 13 bases in between. CDR3 length: 15 residues. Per germline, CDR1 LGHDT and CDR2 YNNKEL (reference sequence). The CDR3 loop reads CASRDGQNTNEKLFF. The CDR3 DNA sequence: TGTGCCAGCAGAGACGGACAGAATACTAATGAAAAACTGTTTTTT.

This chain uses TRBV25-1 with TRBJ2-2; possibly TRBD1 for D (5 bases). CDR3 length: 14 residues. The V and J ends lost 4 bases and 1 base respectively, with 7 bases between them. Germline V lookup: CDR1 MGHDK, CDR2 SYGVNS. This CDR3 reads CASSGRVNTGELFF. The CDR3 bases are TGTGCCAGCAGTGGCAGGGTGAACACCGGGGAGCTGTTTTTT.

The CDR3: CASSLRGGDTQYF. For the CDR3, the DNA is TGTGCCAGCAGCTTGAGAGGAGGGGATACGCAGTATTTT. This chain links TRBV7-8 with TRBJ2-3, with D possibly being TRBD2 (6 bases). The length of the CDR3 is 13 residues. V lost 3 bases, J lost 6 bases, and 10 bases lay in between. Germline assignment: CDR1 SGHVS and CDR2 FQNEAQ.

The J gene is TRBJ1-6, the V gene TRBV4-1; D is possibly TRBD1 (6 bases). The CDR3 is made up of 15 amino acids. Germline V gives CDR1 MGHRA, CDR2 YSYEKL. V was cut by 2 bases and J by 9 bases, with 14 bases left in between. The CDR3 loop is CASSQSGGGGSPLHF. DNA of the CDR3: TGCGCCAGCAGCCAATCGGGGGGGGGCGGTTCACCCCTCCACTTT.

The chain employs TRBV7-6 and TRBJ2-7; D is possibly TRBD1 (5 bases). In germline, CDR1 is SGHVS, CDR2 FNYEAQ. The V gene lost 1 base and the J gene lost 0 bases, with 16 bases spanning the gap. There are 17 residues in the CDR3. Here the CDR3 reads CASSLVGAGDTSYEQYF. CDR3 DNA: TGTGCCAGCAGCTTAGTAGGGGCAGGTGATACCTCCTACGAGCAGTACTTC.

The chain is built from TRBV9 and TRBJ1-2, with a possible D match to TRBD1 (5 bases). This CDR3 region has 14 residues. Per germline, CDR1 SGDLS and CDR2 YYNGEE. The V and J ends lost 0 bases and 8 bases respectively, with 14 bases between them. The CDR3 reads CASSVEGRAMGYTF. DNA for the CDR3: TGTGCCAGCAGCGTAGAGGGCAGGGCTATGGGCTACACCTTC.

V gene TRBV7-8 combines with J gene TRBJ1-6; 8 nucleotides agree with TRBD1. J lost 6 bases, V lost 6 bases, and 4 bases had no gene match. The CDR3 covers 14 residues. The germline V gene encodes CDR1 SGHVS and CDR2 FQNEAQ. CDR3 nucleotides: TGTGCCAGCAGTTCGACAGGGGTTAATTCACCCCTCCACTTT. Its protein product is CASSSTGVNSPLHF.

CDR3 protein: CASSLVGGFYNEQFF. Written as DNA, the CDR3 is TGTGCCAGCAGCTTAGTAGGGGGCTTCTACAATGAGCAGTTCTTC. The V and J genes are TRBV7-6 and TRBJ2-1; TRBD1 agrees at 7 bases. The germline V gene encodes CDR1 SGHVS and CDR2 FNYEAQ. The CDR3 is made up of 15 amino acids. V dropped 1 base and J dropped 3; count of bases not matched to a gene: 3. Full variable domain (remainder filled in from reference TRBV7-6 and TRBJ2-1): GAGVSQSPRYKVTKRGQDVALRCDPISGHVSLYWYRQALGQGPEFLTYFNYEAQQDKSGLPNDRFSAERPEGSISTLTIQRTEQRDSAMYRCASSLVGGFYNEQFFGPGTRLTVL.

The gene calls are TRBV12-3 or TRBV12-4 and TRBJ2-1; TRBD1 matches 8 bases. The CDR3 contains 13 residues. Losses at the gene ends were 8 bases for V and 9 bases for J; bases not matched to a gene: 9. The DNA for the CDR3 is TGTGCCAGCTCAGGGGGCGGAAATCTTGAGCAGTTCTTC. It encodes CASSGGGNLEQFF.

The V and J genes are TRBV5-5 and TRBJ2-7; D ambiguous. Trimming stripped 7 bases from V and 0 bases from J, with 17 bases between. The CDR3 sequence is 15 residues long. CDR1 is SGHKS and CDR2 is YYEKEE in the germline V gene (reference sequence). The CDR3 DNA follows: TGTGCCAGCGGGCTCTTGGCTGTCAGCTCCTACGAGCAGTACTTC. Its translation is CASGLLAVSSYEQYF. Supplemented by reference TRBV5-5 and TRBJ2-7, the full variable domain reads DAGVTQSPTHLIKTRGQQVTLRCSPISGHKSVSWYQQVLGQGPQFIFQYYEKEERGRGNFPDRFSARQFPNYSSELNVNALLLGDSALYLCASGLLAVSSYEQYFGPGTRLTVT.